What follows describes a single T cell receptor (beta chain). Per the original methods: Using reference gene primer amplification, nucleated cell counts were estimated. TCRdb's copy holds only in-frame clones and misses some; the assay was immunoSEQ multiplex PCR. D and trimming come from the DNA, and the V and J calls and clone size come from that table. The sample has under 85,000 clones, about 88% seen once. This record comes from a study of blood T cell repertoires in COVID-19. Study details: Samples taken during acute and convalescent COVID-19 were collected in the United States, Italy and Spain. The analysed material was cDNA or gDNA that came from T cells, B-cell-depleted T cells, or PBMCs.

Per the germline V gene, CDR1 is MNHEY and CDR2 is SVGAGI. Trimming left V 2 bases short and J 8 bases short, with 18 bases between. The CDR3 is 15 amino acids. This rearrangement joins TRBV6-5 to TRBJ1-2, with D tentatively TRBD1 (6 bases). Sequences were obtained from peripheral blood. The sequence was collected from a man in his 70s with active or convalescent COVID-19. The DNA for the CDR3 is TGTGCCAGCAGTTACAATCAGGGGTCGCTTGGCGGCTACACCTTC. It specifies CASSYNQGSLGGYTF.